The 24 T cell receptor beta chains below all came from one sample that was sequenced in a study of T cell responses to AZD1222 COVID-19 vaccine. The protocol was immunoSEQ multiplex PCR, while the TCRdb copy is restricted to in-frame clones and leaves out a portion. The table shows about 140,000 clones, with 85% to 90% occurring only once. This material consisted of peripheral blood, taken on day 0 of AZD1222 vaccination. These receptors were taken from an adult in good health.

The genes are TRBV13 and TRBJ2-5; 12 positions agree with TRBD2. The CDR3 has 15 residues. From germline, CDR1 is PRHDT and CDR2 FYEKMQ (reference sequence). V lost 4 bases, J lost 6 bases, and 6 bases stayed unmatched. This CDR3 is CASSSPGLAGKTQYF. CDR3 nucleotides: TGTGCCAGCAGCTCCCCCGGACTAGCGGGAAAGACCCAGTACTTC. Looking up the rest from reference TRBV13 and TRBJ2-5 gives the full variable domain: AAGVIQSPRHLIKEKRETATLKCYPIPRHDTVYWYQQGPGQDPQFLISFYEKMQSDKGSIPDRFSAQQFSDYHSELNMSSLELGDSALYFCASSSPGLAGKTQYFGPGTRLLVL.

The rearrangement uses TRBV27 and TRBJ1-5; tentatively, D is TRBD1 (6 bases). CDR1 and CDR2 (germline): MNHEY, SMNVEV (reference sequence). This CDR3 contains 16 residues. The germline V and J ends were trimmed by 2 bases and 2 bases, with 13 bases remaining between them. CDR3 loop: CASSLVGRGGNQPQHF. The CDR3 DNA is TGTGCCAGCAGTTTAGTGGGCAGGGGTGGCAATCAGCCCCAGCATTTT.

CDR3 amino acids: CASSLGAGGAGNTIYF. CDR3 DNA: TGTGCCAGCAGCTTGGGTGCAGGCGGGGCTGGAAACACCATATATTTT. This sequence joins TRBV5-6 and TRBJ1-3, with D hard to call. V lost 0 bases and J lost 2, with 12 bases in between. CDR1 is SGHDT, CDR2 YYEEEE, per germline. This CDR3 region has 16 residues. Based on the CDR3 plus reference TRBV5-6 and TRBJ1-3, the full variable domain is DAGVTQSPTHLIKTRGQQVTLRCSPKSGHDTVSWYQQALGQGPQFIFQYYEEEERQRGNFPDRFSGHQFPNYSSELNVNALLLGDSALYLCASSLGAGGAGNTIYFGEGSWLTVV.

This rearrangement joins TRBV18 to TRBJ2-3; D might be TRBD2 (6 bases). V was cut by 3 bases and J by 0 bases, with 13 bases left in between. Germline V gene sequence: CDR1 KGHSH, CDR2 LQKENI. The CDR3 consists of 16 residues. CDR3 sequence (DNA): TGTGCCAGCTCACCGACACTAGCTTCTAGCACAGATACGCAGTATTTT. This translates into CASSPTLASSTDTQYF. The full variable domain, in which reference TRBV18 and TRBJ2-3 provide the parts outside the CDR3, is NAGVMQNPRHLVRRRGQEARLRCSPMKGHSHVYWYRQLPEEGLKFMVYLQKENIIDESGMPKERFSAEFPKEGPSILRIQQVVRGDSAAYFCASSPTLASSTDTQYFGPGTRLTVL.

This clone was counted only a few times. The chain employs TRBV27 and TRBJ1-1; D not certain. The CDR3 sequence is 15 residues long. The ends were cut back, 4 bases at V and 1 base at J, with 13 bases in the middle. Germline V gene lookup returns CDR1 MNHEY and CDR2 SMNVEV (reference sequence). The CDR3 DNA is TGTGCCAGCAGTTCACCCCTCGAGGGGAACACTGAAGCTTTCTTT. It codes for CASSSPLEGNTEAFF.

The chain has TRBV6-6 and TRBJ1-3, with D perhaps TRBD1 (6 bases). From germline, CDR1 is MNHNY and CDR2 SVGAGI (reference sequence). This CDR3 contains 16 residues. Between the trimmed V and J ends, which lost 4 bases and 4 bases, there was a span of 17 bases. The CDR3 DNA reads as TGTGCCAGCAGTTCAACTGGGGGGGGGCCGGGAAACACCATATATTTT. The encoded protein is CASSSTGGGPGNTIYF.

The rearrangement joins TRBV19 to TRBJ2-2, with 7 bases lining up with TRBD1. V shed 9 bases, J shed 6 bases, and the junction held 10 bases outside the gene matches. This CDR3 has 14 amino acids. Germline assignment: CDR1 LNHDA and CDR2 SQIVND (reference sequence). The CDR3 here is CASQKTGLAGELFF. CDR3 bases: TGTGCCAGCCAAAAGACAGGGTTGGCCGGGGAGCTGTTTTTT.

A single count supports this clone. This chain joins TRBV12-3 or TRBV12-4 and TRBJ2-2; D is unresolved. This CDR3 spans 11 amino acids. Trimming removed 3 bases at V and 4 bases at J, with 0 bases between. The CDR3 DNA follows: TGTGCCAGCAGTTTCACCGGGGAGCTGTTTTTT. Protein sequence: CASSFTGELFF.

The chain carries TRBV7-9 and TRBJ1-2; the match to TRBD1 covers 10 bases. With 5 bases clipped from V and 2 bases from J, the junction kept 11 bases outside the gene matches. This CDR3 region has 17 residues. Germline V gives CDR1 SEHNR, CDR2 FQNEAQ (reference sequence). This chain's CDR3 is CASSPLGQGPTNYGYTF. The CDR3 DNA is TGTGCCAGCAGCCCCCTGGGACAGGGGCCCACCAACTATGGCTACACCTTC.

This chain links TRBV27 with TRBJ2-7; D remains unclear. V lost 3 bases to trimming and J lost 2 bases, with 8 bases between them. Germline V CDR1 and CDR2: MNHEY, SMNVEV (reference sequence). CDR3 length: 13 amino acids. CDR3 DNA sequence: TGTGCCAGCAGTTTTGGGCTAGCCTACGAGCAGTACTTC. Residues: CASSFGLAYEQYF.

The rearrangement links TRBV5-1 to TRBJ1-1, with TRBD1 matching over 7 bases. Trimming took 4 bases from V and 10 from J; bases not matched to a gene: 22. The CDR3 contains 17 residues. CDR1 and CDR2 (germline): SGHRS, YFSETQ. The CDR3 here is CASSPETGLILNSGAFF. The CDR3 nucleotides read TGCGCCAGCAGCCCAGAGACAGGGCTTATCCTTAACAGCGGAGCTTTCTTT.

The chain combines TRBV19 with TRBJ1-5; tentatively, D is TRBD1 (5 bases). The CDR3 contains 13 residues. Germline V lookup: CDR1 LNHDA, CDR2 SQIVND (reference sequence). The germline V and J ends were trimmed by 6 bases and 7 bases, with 13 bases remaining between them. The CDR3, as DNA: TGTGCCAGTAGCAGACAGCCGAGGCAGCCCCAGCATTTT. This sequence encodes CASSRQPRQPQHF.

The rearrangement links TRBV2 to TRBJ1-5; 8 positions agree with TRBD1. V was pared by 9 bases and J by 4 bases, with 2 bases of the junction left unmatched. This CDR3 has 12 residues. Looked up from germline, CDR1 is SNHLY and CDR2 is FYNNEI. DNA of the CDR3: TGTGCCAGTCGGACAGGGAATCAGCCCCAGCATTTT. Encoded protein: CASRTGNQPQHF.

This clone was picked up one time. The chain recombines TRBV2 with TRBJ1-1; the match to TRBD1 covers 8 bases. V gave up 4 bases and J gave up 1 base; unmatched junction bases: 5. Germline loops: CDR1 SNHLY, CDR2 FYNNEI. The length of the CDR3 is 15 residues. The chain's CDR3 is CASSGWDRRNTEAFF. DNA of the CDR3: TGTGCCAGCAGTGGTTGGGACAGGAGGAACACTGAAGCTTTCTTT. The complete variable domain, with remaining parts taken from reference TRBV2 and TRBJ1-1, reads EPEVTQTPSHQVTQMGQEVILRCVPISNHLYFYWYRQILGQKVEFLVSFYNNEISEKSEIFDDQFSVERPDGSNFTLKIRSTKLEDSAMYFCASSGWDRRNTEAFFGQGTRLTVV.

The rearrangement joins TRBV4-1 to TRBJ1-1; D call uncertain. The V end lost 1 base, the J end lost 2 bases, and 8 bases lay between the germline ends. The CDR3 has 14 residues. Germline V gene data show CDR1 as MGHRA and CDR2 as YSYEKL. The CDR3 DNA reads TGCGCCAGCAGCCAAGTAGCGGGAAACACTGAAGCTTTCTTT. Protein product: CASSQVAGNTEAFF.

The chain combines TRBV4-1 with TRBJ2-1, with 7 positions matching TRBD2. Trimming at V came to 0 bases and at J to 8 bases, leaving 4 bases not matched to a gene. The CDR3 runs 14 residues. Germline V CDR1 and CDR2: MGHRA, YSYEKL. For the CDR3, the DNA is TGCGCCAGCAGCCAAGAGACTAGCATCCATGAGCAGTTCTTC. This gives the protein CASSQETSIHEQFF.

The CDR3, as DNA: TGTGCCAGCAGCTCAGACAGTTACAATGAGCAGTTCTTC. This gives the protein CASSSDSYNEQFF. The rearrangement joins TRBV5-6 to TRBJ2-1; the D gene is possibly TRBD1 (5 bases). This CDR3 spans 13 amino acids. Trimming pared 3 bases from V and 4 bases from J, leaving 8 bases between. Germline assignment: CDR1 SGHDT and CDR2 YYEEEE. Complete variable domain (other parts from reference TRBV5-6 and TRBJ2-1): DAGVTQSPTHLIKTRGQQVTLRCSPKSGHDTVSWYQQALGQGPQFIFQYYEEEERQRGNFPDRFSGHQFPNYSSELNVNALLLGDSALYLCASSSDSYNEQFFGPGTRLTVL.

The chain has TRBV5-1 and TRBJ2-5, with 8 bases fitting TRBD2. After removal of 3 bases from V and 3 bases from J, the junction contained 4 bases not matched to a gene. There are 14 residues in the CDR3. CDR1 and CDR2 from the germline V gene are SGHRS and YFSETQ. The CDR3 sequence is CASSSELAEETQYF. The DNA of the CDR3 is TGCGCCAGCAGCTCTGAACTAGCGGAAGAGACCCAGTACTTC.

The chain employs TRBV7-3 and TRBJ2-7; the match to TRBD2 covers 7 bases. Germline CDR1 SGHTA, CDR2 FQGTGA. With V trimmed by 4 bases and J by 3 bases, 6 bases remained unmatched. CDR3 length: 14 amino acids. CDR3 sequence reads: CASSSGGGDYEQYF. Here the CDR3 DNA reads TGTGCCAGCAGCTCGGGCGGGGGTGACTACGAGCAGTACTTC.

This rearrangement joins TRBV30 to TRBJ2-7, with D perhaps given as TRBD1 or TRBD2 (5 bases each). Trimming left V 0 bases short and J 3 bases short, with 15 bases between. CDR1 GTSNPN and CDR2 SVGIG come from the germline V gene (reference sequence). The CDR3 totals 15 residues. CDR3: CAWSVHAAGSYEQYF. DNA of the CDR3: TGTGCCTGGAGTGTACACGCGGCAGGGAGCTACGAGCAGTACTTC.

The chain links TRBV3-1 (or the pseudogene TRBV3-2) to TRBJ2-7; 8 bases fit TRBD2. This CDR3 is 17 amino acids long. The germline CDR1 and CDR2 sequences are LGHDT and YNNKEL (reference sequence). The trim removed 2 bases at V and 2 bases at J, leaving 11 bases unmatched. The CDR3: CASSQPHGREDPYEQYF. The CDR3 bases are TGTGCCAGCAGCCAACCGCACGGGCGGGAGGACCCCTACGAGCAGTACTTC.

In its sample, this clone was seen a few times. The chain uses TRBV6-5 and TRBJ2-1, with 11 bases that match TRBD2. Germline V lookup: CDR1 MNHEY, CDR2 SVGAGI. V shed 6 bases, J shed 6 bases, and the junction held 7 bases outside the gene matches. This CDR3 region has 15 residues. The CDR3 sequence is CASSRPSGGSNEQFF. The CDR3 DNA follows: TGTGCCAGCAGCCGGCCTAGCGGGGGGTCCAATGAGCAGTTCTTC.

The rearrangement links TRBV5-6 to TRBJ1-2; a weak D match, TRBD1 (6 bases). This CDR3 is 14 amino acids long. Germline loops: CDR1 SGHDT, CDR2 YYEEEE. V dropped 4 bases and J dropped 1 base, with 11 bases sitting between them. The CDR3 bases are TGTGCCAGCAGCCCTGGACAGTATAACTATGGCTACACCTTC. Protein sequence: CASSPGQYNYGYTF.

This clone was detected once. The chain couples TRBV18 to TRBJ1-1; D unresolved. V lost 0 bases, J lost 1 base, and 9 bases lay in between. This CDR3 is 15 amino acids long. Germline CDR1 reads KGHSH; CDR2 reads LQKENI. The CDR3: CASSPPRAGNTEAFF. In DNA, the CDR3 is TGTGCCAGCTCACCACCGAGAGCTGGGAACACTGAAGCTTTCTTT.